The entry below describes one T cell receptor beta chain. This sample stems from a study of blood T cell repertoires in COVID-19. Background on the study: The study drew acute and convalescent COVID-19 samples from the United States, Italy and Spain. From T cells, B-cell-depleted T cells, or PBMCs came the material, which was cDNA or gDNA.

Per the authors' pipeline: Reference gene primers were amplified, and this amplification served to estimate nucleated cell counts. Profiled with immunoSEQ multiplex PCR; TCRdb holds only in-frame clones, not every one. Clone size and the V and J calls come from that table; the DNA yielded D and trimming. The repertoire includes roughly 200,000 clones, around 81% of them detected once, and 4.4% sits in the top ten. Trimming cost V 2 bases and J 5 bases; bases outside gene matches: 2. The CDR3 length is 13 residues. Germline V gene sequence: CDR1 MGHDK, CDR2 SYGVNS. The sample comprised peripheral blood. The clonotype originates from a man aged 50-59 years with active or convalescent COVID-19. The J gene is TRBJ1-2, the V gene TRBV25-1; 7 positions match TRBD1. CDR3 sequence (DNA): TGTGCCAGCAGTGAAACAGGGGATTATGGCTACACCTTC. It yields the protein CASSETGDYGYTF.